The sequence of this TCR beta chain was determined in a study of blood T cell repertoires in COVID-19. Study details: COVID-19 samples, acute and convalescent, were from the United States, Italy and Spain.

This CDR3 spans 17 amino acids. Deletions cut 4 bases from V and 6 bases from J, with 22 bases between. Germline lookup yields CDR1 SGHDN and CDR2 FVKESK. In the source study's methods: Estimated nucleated cell counts came from reference gene primer amplification. Sequenced by immunoSEQ multiplex PCR; TCRdb stores in-frame clones only, minus some. D and trimming were read from the DNA, whereas the V and J calls and clone size are those reported in that table. The sample consists of some 120,000 clones, roughly 79% of them appearing once. This clonotype was sampled from a human donor in a cohort sampled during active COVID-19. The chain joins TRBV14 to TRBJ2-1, with a tentative D call TRBD2 (6 bases). Sequences were obtained from peripheral blood. The DNA for the CDR3 is TGTGCCAGCAGCCCCTTCCTAGGAGGGCGGGTTGCCAATGAGCAGTTCTTC. Its translation is CASSPFLGGRVANEQFF.